The sequence of this T cell receptor (beta chain) was determined in a study of blood T cell repertoires in COVID-19. The CDR3 spans 15 residues. Germline V lookup: CDR1 MNHEY, CDR2 SMNVEV (reference sequence). The germline V and J ends were trimmed by 6 bases and 1 base, with 13 bases remaining between them. This table comes from immunoSEQ multiplex PCR, and its TCRdb copy is limited to in-frame clones, with some not included. The top ten hold 1.2% of the sample, which has 250,000 to 300,000 clones, 91% seen once. This clone was seen just once. This chain joins TRBV27 and TRBJ1-5, with D perhaps matching TRBD1 (6 bases). The sequenced material came from PBMCs or T cells enriched from blood (not recorded which). The clonotype comes from a human donor in a cohort exposed to, infected with or recovered from COVID-19 (not recorded which). The donor label of this sample is uncertain. CDR3 amino acids: CASRYRVGSNQPQHF. The CDR3 coding sequence is TGTGCCAGCAGATACAGGGTCGGAAGCAATCAGCCCCAGCATTTT.